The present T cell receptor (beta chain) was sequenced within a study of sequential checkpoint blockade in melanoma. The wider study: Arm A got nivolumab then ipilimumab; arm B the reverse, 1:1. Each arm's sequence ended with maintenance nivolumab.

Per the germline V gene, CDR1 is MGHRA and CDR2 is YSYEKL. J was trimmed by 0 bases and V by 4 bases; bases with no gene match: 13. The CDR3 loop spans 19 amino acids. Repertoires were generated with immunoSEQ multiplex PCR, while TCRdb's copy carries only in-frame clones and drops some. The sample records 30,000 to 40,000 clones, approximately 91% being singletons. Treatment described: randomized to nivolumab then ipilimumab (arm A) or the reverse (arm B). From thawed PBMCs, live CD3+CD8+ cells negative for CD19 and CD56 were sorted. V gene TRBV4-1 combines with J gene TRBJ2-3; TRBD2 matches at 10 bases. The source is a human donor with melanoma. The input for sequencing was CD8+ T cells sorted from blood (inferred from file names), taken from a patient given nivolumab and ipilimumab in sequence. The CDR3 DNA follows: TGCGCCAGCAGCCCTCCCGGGACTAGCGCCACGGCTAGCACAGATACGCAGTATTTT. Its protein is CASSPPGTSATASTDTQYF.